The sequence of this T cell receptor beta chain was determined in a study of radiotherapy plus CTLA-4 blockade in lung cancer. On the study more broadly: Objective responses were documented in 15% to 20% of patients, with disease control in roughly 30%.

Study-wide findings and caveats: TCR clones originating in tumors grew in number in blood after radiotherapy plus ipilimumab.

Details on this clone: Its antigen remains unknown.

Repertoires were generated with immunoSEQ multiplex PCR, while TCRdb's copy carries only in-frame clones and drops some. The sample includes some 77,000 clones, more than 75% of them seen just once. V gave up 4 bases and J gave up 0 bases, with 13 bases separating them. Germline V gene data show CDR1 as SGHRS and CDR2 as YFSETQ. There are 16 residues in the CDR3. Patients in the study, people with chemo-refractory metastatic non-small-cell lung cancer, received focal radiation plus ipilimumab CTLA-4 blockade. This chain links TRBV5-1 with TRBJ2-2, with TRBD1 as a possible D gene (6 bases). The sequence was obtained from a human donor with non-small cell lung cancer who had a partial response to radiotherapy plus ipilimumab. Sequenced material: peripheral blood, taken from a patient treated with radiotherapy plus ipilimumab. The CDR3 loop is CASSPRQAANTGELFF. The CDR3 DNA reads as TGCGCCAGCAGCCCCCGACAGGCGGCGAACACCGGGGAGCTGTTTTTT.